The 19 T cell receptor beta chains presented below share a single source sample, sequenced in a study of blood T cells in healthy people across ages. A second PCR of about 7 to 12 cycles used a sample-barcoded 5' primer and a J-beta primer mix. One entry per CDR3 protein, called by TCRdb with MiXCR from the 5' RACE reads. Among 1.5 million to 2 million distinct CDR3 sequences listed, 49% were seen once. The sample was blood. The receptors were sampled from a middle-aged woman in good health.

CDR3 sequence: CASSQEVSGTGVSIQYF. The CDR3, as DNA: TGCGCCAGCAGCCAAGAGGTGTCGGGAACAGGGGTTAGCATTCAGTACTTC. The rearrangement links TRBV4-3 to TRBJ2-4; 7 nucleotides agree with TRBD1. The ends lost 0 bases at V and 9 bases at J; junction bases unmatched: 14. Germline CDR1 reads LGHNA; CDR2 reads YSLEER. There are 17 residues in the CDR3.

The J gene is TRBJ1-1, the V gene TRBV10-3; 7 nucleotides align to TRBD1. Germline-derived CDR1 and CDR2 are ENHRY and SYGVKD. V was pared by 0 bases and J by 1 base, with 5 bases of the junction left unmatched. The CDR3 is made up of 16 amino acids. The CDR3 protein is CAISESTGKGNTEAFF. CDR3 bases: TGTGCCATCAGTGAGTCGACAGGGAAGGGGAACACTGAAGCTTTCTTT.

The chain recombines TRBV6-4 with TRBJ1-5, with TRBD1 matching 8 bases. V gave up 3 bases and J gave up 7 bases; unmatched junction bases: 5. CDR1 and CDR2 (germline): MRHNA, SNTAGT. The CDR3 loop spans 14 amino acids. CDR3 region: CASSERQGRQPQHF. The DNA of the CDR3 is TGTGCCAGCAGTGAACGACAGGGGAGGCAGCCCCAGCATTTT.

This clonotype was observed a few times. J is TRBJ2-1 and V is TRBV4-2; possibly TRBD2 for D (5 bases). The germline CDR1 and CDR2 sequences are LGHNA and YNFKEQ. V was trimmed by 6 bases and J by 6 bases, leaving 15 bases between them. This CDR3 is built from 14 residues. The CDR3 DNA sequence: TGTGCCAGCAGAAAGGACGGAGGATTCAATGAGCAGTTCTTC. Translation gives CASRKDGGFNEQFF.

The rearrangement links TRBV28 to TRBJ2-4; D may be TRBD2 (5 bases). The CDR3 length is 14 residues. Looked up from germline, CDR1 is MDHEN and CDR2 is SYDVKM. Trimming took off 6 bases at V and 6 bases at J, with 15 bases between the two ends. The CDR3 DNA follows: TGTGCCAGCAGCCGACGGGGTCAAGTAAACATTCAGTACTTC. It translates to CASSRRGQVNIQYF.

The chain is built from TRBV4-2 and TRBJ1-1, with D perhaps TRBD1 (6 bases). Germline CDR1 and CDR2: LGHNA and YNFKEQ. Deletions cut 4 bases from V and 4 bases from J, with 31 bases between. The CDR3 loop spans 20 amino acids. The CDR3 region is CASSPGSGAADEGVSTEAFF. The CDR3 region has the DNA TGTGCCAGCAGCCCCGGATCTGGTGCAGCAGATGAGGGGGTAAGCACTGAAGCTTTCTTT.

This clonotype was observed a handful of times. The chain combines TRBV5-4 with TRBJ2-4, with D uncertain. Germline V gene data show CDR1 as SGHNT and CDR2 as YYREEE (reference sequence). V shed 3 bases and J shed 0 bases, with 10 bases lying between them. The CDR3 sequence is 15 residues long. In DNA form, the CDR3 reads TGTGCCAGCAGCTCTCCGGCACAAGCCAAAAACATTCAGTACTTC. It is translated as CASSSPAQAKNIQYF.

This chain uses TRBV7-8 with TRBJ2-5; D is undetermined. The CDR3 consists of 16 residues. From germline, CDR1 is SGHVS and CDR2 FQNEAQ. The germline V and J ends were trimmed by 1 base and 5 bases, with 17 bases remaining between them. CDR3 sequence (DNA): TGTGCCAGCAGCTTAGGGGGTTGGTTCGAGGACGAGACCCAGTACTTC. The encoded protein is CASSLGGWFEDETQYF.

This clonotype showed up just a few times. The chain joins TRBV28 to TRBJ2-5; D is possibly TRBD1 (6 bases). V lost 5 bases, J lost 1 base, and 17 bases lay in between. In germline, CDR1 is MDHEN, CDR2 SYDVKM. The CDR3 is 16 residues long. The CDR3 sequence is CASSPTTGRGQETQYF. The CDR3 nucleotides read TGTGCCAGCAGTCCTACGACAGGCAGGGGCCAAGAGACCCAGTACTTC.

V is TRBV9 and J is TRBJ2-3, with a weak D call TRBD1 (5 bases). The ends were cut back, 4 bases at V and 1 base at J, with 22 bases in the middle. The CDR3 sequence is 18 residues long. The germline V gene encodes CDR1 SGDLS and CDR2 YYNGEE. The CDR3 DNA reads TGTGCCAGCAGCCACCCAACGGGCGACAGTCCTGGCACAGATACGCAGTATTTT. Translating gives CASSHPTGDSPGTDTQYF. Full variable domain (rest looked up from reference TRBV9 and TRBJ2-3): DSGVTQTPKHLITATGQRVTLRCSPRSGDLSVYWYQQSLDQGLQFLIQYYNGEERAKGNILERFSAQQFPDLHSELNLSSLELGDSALYFCASSHPTGDSPGTDTQYFGPGTRLTVL.

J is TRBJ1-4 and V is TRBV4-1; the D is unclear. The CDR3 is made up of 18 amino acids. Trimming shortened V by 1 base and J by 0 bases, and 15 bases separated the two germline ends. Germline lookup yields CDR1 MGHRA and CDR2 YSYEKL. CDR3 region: CASSQAPLESATNEKLFF. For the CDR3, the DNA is TGCGCCAGCAGCCAAGCCCCCCTCGAGAGTGCAACTAATGAAAAACTGTTTTTT.

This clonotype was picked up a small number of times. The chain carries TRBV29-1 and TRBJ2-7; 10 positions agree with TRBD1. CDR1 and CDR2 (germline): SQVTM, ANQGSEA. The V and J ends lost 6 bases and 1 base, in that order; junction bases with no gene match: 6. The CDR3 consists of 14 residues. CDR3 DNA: TGCAGCGTCGCAAGGACAGGGGGATCCTACGAGCAGTACTTC. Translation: CSVARTGGSYEQYF.

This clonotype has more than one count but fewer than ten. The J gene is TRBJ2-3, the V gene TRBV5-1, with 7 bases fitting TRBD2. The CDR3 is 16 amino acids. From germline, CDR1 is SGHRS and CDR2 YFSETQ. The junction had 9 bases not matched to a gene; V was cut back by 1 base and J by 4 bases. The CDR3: CASSLSGGNVPDTQYF. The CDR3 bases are TGCGCCAGCAGCTTGTCCGGGGGGAATGTTCCAGATACGCAGTATTTT. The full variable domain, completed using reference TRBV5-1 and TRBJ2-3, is KAGVTQTPRYLIKTRGQQVTLSCSPISGHRSVSWYQQTPGQGLQFLFEYFSETQRNKGNFPGRFSGRQFSNSRSEMNVSTLELGDSALYLCASSLSGGNVPDTQYFGPGTRLTVL.

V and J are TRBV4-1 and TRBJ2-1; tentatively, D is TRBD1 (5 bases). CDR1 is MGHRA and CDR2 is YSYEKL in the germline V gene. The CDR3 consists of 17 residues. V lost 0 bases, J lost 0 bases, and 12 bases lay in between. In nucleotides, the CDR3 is TGCGCCAGCAGCCAAGAGGGCCAGGGTCTCTCCTACAATGAGCAGTTCTTC. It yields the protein CASSQEGQGLSYNEQFF.

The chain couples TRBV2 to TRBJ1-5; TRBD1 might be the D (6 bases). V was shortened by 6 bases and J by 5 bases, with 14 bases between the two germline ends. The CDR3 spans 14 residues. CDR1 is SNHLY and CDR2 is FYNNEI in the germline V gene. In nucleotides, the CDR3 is TGTGCCAGCAGCAAAAGACAGGCAGATCAGCCCCAGCATTTT. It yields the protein CASSKRQADQPQHF.

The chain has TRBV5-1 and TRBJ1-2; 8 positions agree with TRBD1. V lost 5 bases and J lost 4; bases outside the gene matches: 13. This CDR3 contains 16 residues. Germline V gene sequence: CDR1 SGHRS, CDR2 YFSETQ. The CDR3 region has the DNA TGCGCCAGCAGATCCCAGCCGGGACAGGCCCTCTATGGCTACACCTTC. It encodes CASRSQPGQALYGYTF.

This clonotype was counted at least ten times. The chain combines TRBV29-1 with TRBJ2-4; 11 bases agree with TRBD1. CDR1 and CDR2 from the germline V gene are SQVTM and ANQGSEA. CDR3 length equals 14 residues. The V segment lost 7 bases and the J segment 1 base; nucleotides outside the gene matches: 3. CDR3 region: CSGGQGGAKNIQYF. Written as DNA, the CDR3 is TGCAGCGGGGGACAGGGGGGGGCCAAAAACATTCAGTACTTC.

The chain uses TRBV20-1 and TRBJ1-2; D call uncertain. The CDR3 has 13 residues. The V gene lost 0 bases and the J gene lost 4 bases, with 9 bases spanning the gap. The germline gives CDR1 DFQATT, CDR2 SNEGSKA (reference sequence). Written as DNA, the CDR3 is TGCAGTGCTAGAGAGCATGGGGTCTATGGCTACACCTTC. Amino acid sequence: CSAREHGVYGYTF.

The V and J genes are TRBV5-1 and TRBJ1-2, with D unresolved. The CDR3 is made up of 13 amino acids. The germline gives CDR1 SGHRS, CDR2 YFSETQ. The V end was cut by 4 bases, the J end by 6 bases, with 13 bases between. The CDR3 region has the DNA TGCGCCAGCAGCACCGGCCCGAGCCATGGCTACACCTTC. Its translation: CASSTGPSHGYTF. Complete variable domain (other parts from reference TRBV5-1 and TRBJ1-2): KAGVTQTPRYLIKTRGQQVTLSCSPISGHRSVSWYQQTPGQGLQFLFEYFSETQRNKGNFPGRFSGRQFSNSRSEMNVSTLELGDSALYLCASSTGPSHGYTFGSGTRLTVV.